One sample yielded the 22 T cell receptor beta chains listed below, sequenced in a study of blood T cell repertoires in COVID-19. Sequencing was performed with immunoSEQ multiplex PCR; in TCRdb, only in-frame clones are kept and a portion is missing. Of hundreds of thousands of clones listed, 80% to 90% are singletons. The sample comprised PBMCs or T cells enriched from blood (not recorded which). The receptor source for this set is a young man who had recovered from COVID-19.

The V call is TRBV7-9, the J call TRBJ2-7, with a tentative D call TRBD1 (7 bases). Germline CDR1 reads SEHNR; CDR2 reads FQNEAQ (reference sequence). V was pared by 8 bases and J by 5 bases, with 10 bases between. This CDR3 comprises 11 residues. DNA for the CDR3: TGTGCCAGCGGAGGGGGCCACGAGCAGTACTTC. It is translated as CASGGGHEQYF.

This rearrangement joins TRBV18 to TRBJ2-5; 11 positions agree with TRBD2. With 3 bases clipped from V and 2 bases from J, the junction kept 8 bases outside the gene matches. The germline CDR1 and CDR2 sequences are KGHSH and LQKENI. There are 17 residues in the CDR3. In nucleotides, the CDR3 is TGTGCCAGCTCACCCCGGGGGGGACTAGCGGTACAAGAGACCCAGTACTTC. It is translated as CASSPRGGLAVQETQYF. Filled out from reference TRBV18 and TRBJ2-5, the complete variable domain reads NAGVMQNPRHLVRRRGQEARLRCSPMKGHSHVYWYRQLPEEGLKFMVYLQKENIIDESGMPKERFSAEFPKEGPSILRIQQVVRGDSAAYFCASSPRGGLAVQETQYFGPGTRLLVL.

The chain is built from TRBV6-5 and TRBJ1-5, with D hard to call. Looked up from germline, CDR1 is MNHEY and CDR2 is SVGAGI. With 6 bases removed from V and 5 bases from J, the gap between germline ends came to 11 bases. This CDR3 comprises 13 residues. CDR3 DNA: TGTGCCAGCAGGGTGAGCGGCTATCAGCCCCAGCATTTT. This gives the protein CASRVSGYQPQHF.

Only one count was recorded for this clone. The chain links TRBV4-1 to TRBJ2-4; 11 bases are a match to TRBD2. Germline V CDR1 and CDR2: MGHRA, YSYEKL. Unmatched junction bases numbered 11, after V lost 1 base and J lost 9 bases. The CDR3 covers 17 residues. CDR3 DNA: TGCGCCAGCAGCCAAGTAGCGGGAGGGCCAGGGGGGAGCATTCAGTACTTC. Protein sequence: CASSQVAGGPGGSIQYF.

The V and J genes are TRBV29-1 and TRBJ2-1, with D possibly being TRBD1 (6 bases). The CDR3 is 12 amino acids. Germline V gene sequence: CDR1 SQVTM, CDR2 ANQGSEA. Between the trimmed V and J ends, which lost 8 bases and 8 bases, there was a span of 16 bases. The CDR3 DNA is TGCAGCCTTCGACAGGTGGGAGATGAGCAGTTCTTC. This encodes CSLRQVGDEQFF.

The V gene is TRBV19, the J gene TRBJ1-4, with TRBD1 matching 7 bases. CDR3 length equals 15 residues. The germline V gene encodes CDR1 LNHDA and CDR2 SQIVND (reference sequence). Trimming cost V 6 bases and J 7 bases; bases outside gene matches: 11. The chain's CDR3 is CASRGDSRTREKLFF. The CDR3 coding sequence is TGTGCCAGTAGGGGGGACAGCAGGACCCGTGAAAAACTGTTTTTT.

V gene TRBV10-3 combines with J gene TRBJ1-2, with a weak D call TRBD1 (6 bases). The germline V and J ends were trimmed by 6 bases and 4 bases, with 15 bases remaining between them. Germline values: CDR1 ENHRY, CDR2 SYGVKD. This CDR3 spans 14 amino acids. The CDR3 protein is CAIRDMGAGYGYTF. In nucleotides, the CDR3 is TGTGCCATCAGAGACATGGGGGCAGGCTATGGCTACACCTTC.

The chain links TRBV19 to TRBJ2-1; D is perhaps TRBD2 (5 bases). Germline V gene sequence: CDR1 LNHDA, CDR2 SQIVND (reference sequence). V was pared by 1 base and J by 3 bases, with 10 bases between. This CDR3 spans 15 amino acids. The DNA for the CDR3 is TGTGCCAGTAGTATAGGAGGGCTAAGCTACAATGAGCAGTTCTTC. Its protein is CASSIGGLSYNEQFF. Based on the CDR3 plus reference TRBV19 and TRBJ2-1, the full variable domain is DGGITQSPKYLFRKEGQNVTLSCEQNLNHDAMYWYRQDPGQGLRLIYYSQIVNDFQKGDIAEGYSVSREKKESFPLTVTSAQKNPTAFYLCASSIGGLSYNEQFFGPGTRLTVL.

The chain joins TRBV9 to TRBJ2-6; D is undetermined. The CDR3 is 14 residues long. CDR1 is SGDLS and CDR2 is YYNGEE in the germline V gene. Trimming took off 4 bases at V and 1 base at J, with 6 bases between the two ends. The CDR3 sequence: CASSSRSGANVLTF. As DNA, the CDR3 is TGTGCCAGCAGCTCCAGGTCTGGGGCCAACGTCCTGACTTTC.

The chain carries TRBV7-6 and TRBJ2-2; D is perhaps TRBD1 (5 bases). Trimming removed 5 bases from V and 4 bases from J, with 17 bases in between. Germline assignment: CDR1 SGHVS and CDR2 FNYEAQ. This CDR3 has 16 residues. The CDR3 DNA sequence: TGTGCCAGCAGCACCTCTTGGCAGGGCCCCACCGGGGAGCTGTTTTTT. Translating it yields CASSTSWQGPTGELFF.

As for this clone: This same CDR3 is encoded by further DNA sequences in the sample. V is TRBV15 and J is TRBJ1-5; D might be TRBD1 (6 bases). Trimming removed 1 base at V and 2 bases at J, with 9 bases between. The CDR3 loop spans 15 amino acids. Germline lookup yields CDR1 LNHNV and CDR2 YYDKDF (reference sequence). The CDR3 sequence is CATSRGRQGNQPQHF. The CDR3 coding sequence is TGTGCCACCAGCAGAGGACGACAGGGCAATCAGCCCCAGCATTTT.

CDR3 amino acids: CASSRTPGQDVTQYF. CDR3 DNA: TGCGCCAGCAGCCGTACACCGGGACAGGACGTTACCCAGTACTTC. This chain uses TRBV4-1 with TRBJ2-5; TRBD1 matches 8 bases. The germline CDR1 and CDR2 sequences are MGHRA and YSYEKL. Unmatched junction bases numbered 12, after V lost 4 bases and J lost 8 bases. The CDR3 loop spans 15 amino acids.

The V gene is TRBV7-9, the J gene TRBJ2-7; TRBD1 matches at 10 bases. V lost 5 bases, J lost 3 bases, and 1 base stayed unmatched. This CDR3 has 13 residues. Per germline, CDR1 SEHNR and CDR2 FQNEAQ (reference sequence). CDR3 in amino acids: CASSRTGGYEQYF. The CDR3, as DNA: TGTGCCAGCAGCCGGACAGGGGGCTACGAGCAGTACTTC.

The rearrangement uses TRBV7-9 and TRBJ2-5, with D perhaps TRBD1 (5 bases). With 7 bases removed from V and 2 bases from J, the gap between germline ends came to 14 bases. Germline loops: CDR1 SEHNR, CDR2 FQNEAQ (reference sequence). The CDR3 contains 14 residues. CDR3 protein: CASKPQGRQETQYF. In DNA, the CDR3 is TGTGCCAGCAAACCGCAGGGTCGACAAGAGACCCAGTACTTC.

This chain connects TRBV5-1 to TRBJ1-2, with a possible D match to TRBD1 (5 bases). The V gene lost 4 bases and the J gene lost 8 bases, with 21 bases spanning the gap. CDR1 and CDR2 from the germline V gene are SGHRS and YFSETQ. CDR3 length: 15 residues. Here the CDR3 reads CASSPNPGLSDGYTF. DNA of the CDR3: TGCGCCAGCAGCCCGAATCCAGGGTTGTCGGACGGCTACACCTTC.

This clone was seen a few times. V and J are TRBV5-4 and TRBJ2-7, with 7 bases aligning to TRBD2. CDR3 length: 15 amino acids. The germline V gene has CDR1 SGHNT and CDR2 YYREEE (reference sequence). Losses at the gene ends were 0 bases for V and 3 bases for J; bases not matched to a gene: 6. Written as DNA, the CDR3 is TGTGCCAGCAGCTTGGACGGGGCGGGAGTCTACGAGCAGTACTTC. It is translated as CASSLDGAGVYEQYF.

This clone was observed a single time. The V gene is TRBV11-1, the J gene TRBJ1-2, with TRBD1 as a possible D gene (5 bases). The CDR3 totals 16 residues. Germline CDR1 is SGHAT and CDR2 is FQDESV (reference sequence). V dropped 5 bases and J dropped 0 bases, with 16 bases sitting between them. The CDR3 bases are TGTGCCAGCAGCCGGACAAAAGATCGAGCTAACTATGGCTACACCTTC. It translates to CASSRTKDRANYGYTF.

The chain employs TRBV2 and TRBJ2-7, with TRBD1 matching over 7 bases. In germline, CDR1 is SNHLY, CDR2 FYNNEI. This CDR3 has 12 amino acids. V lost 11 bases to trimming and J lost 3 bases; unmatched junction nucleotides: 7. Written as DNA, the CDR3 is TGTGCCTCTGGACAGGAGCGCTACGAGCAGTACTTC. Encoded protein: CASGQERYEQYF.

This clone has just a few counts. The V gene is TRBV7-6, the J gene TRBJ2-7; 10 bases map to TRBD1. Germline assignment: CDR1 SGHVS and CDR2 FNYEAQ. The CDR3 has 12 amino acids. V shed 5 bases and J 12 bases; nucleotides not matched to a gene: 7. CDR3 coding DNA: TGTGCCAGCAGCCCCGGGACAGGGGAGGGGTACTTC. It encodes CASSPGTGEGYF.

This sequence joins TRBV30 and TRBJ2-1; no clear D gene. Trimming took off 3 bases at V and 3 bases at J, with 3 bases between the two ends. The CDR3 is 11 residues long. Germline values: CDR1 GTSNPN, CDR2 SVGIG (reference sequence). CDR3 bases: TGTGCCTGGAGGAGCTACAATGAGCAGTTCTTC. Its translation is CAWRSYNEQFF.

The chain has TRBV4-2 and TRBJ2-1, with 13 bases identical to TRBD2. Trimming at V came to 2 bases and at J to 1 base, leaving 14 bases not matched to a gene. The length of the CDR3 is 21 residues. Germline V gene data show CDR1 as LGHNA and CDR2 as YNFKEQ. The CDR3 sequence is CASSQPPGVGLAGASYNEQFF. In nucleotides, the CDR3 is TGTGCCAGCAGCCAACCGCCGGGGGTCGGACTAGCGGGAGCATCCTACAATGAGCAGTTCTTC.

The rearrangement links TRBV6-6 to TRBJ2-7; TRBD1 might be the D (6 bases). The V gene lost 6 bases and the J gene lost 3 bases, with 12 bases spanning the gap. Per the germline V gene, CDR1 is MNHNY and CDR2 is SVGAGI (reference sequence). This CDR3 is 13 amino acids long. CDR3 DNA sequence: TGTGCCAGCAGGAACAGGGATGACTACGAGCAGTACTTC. It codes for CASRNRDDYEQYF.